The rows below give T cell receptor beta chains drawn from one sample of a study of blood T cell repertoires in COVID-19. The assay was immunoSEQ multiplex PCR, and TCRdb's table has in-frame clones only and misses some. The sample has about 170,000 clones; roughly four fifths are singletons. Sequencing was done on a sample of peripheral blood. These receptors all stem from a human donor with acute or convalescent COVID-19. The donor label of this sample is uncertain. CDR3s include the opening cysteine and the closing phenylalanine or tryptophan. A D gene is named only where the DNA matches it firmly. The size entry is marked missing in some rows and otherwise reads once, few, many or a size class.

.	TRBV10-1	TRBJ1-1	TRBD1	TGCGCCAGCAGTGAGGGGCATAATGGACAGGGGGTAAACACTGAAGCTTTCTTT	CASSEGHNGQGVNTEAFF
.	TRBV5-6	TRBJ2-7	.	TGTGCCAGCAGATTATACCGGGACTCGAGCGGCCCATCAGGCGAGCAGTACTTC	CASRLYRDSSGPSGEQYF
.	TRBV28	TRBJ2-7	TRBD1	TGTGCCAGCCACCCCCCTTACGCAGGGGGCGACGAGCAGTACTTC	CASHPPYAGGDEQYF
.	TRBV3-1/TRBV3-2	TRBJ2-3	TRBD2	TGTGCCAGCAGCCAAGTCGCGGGAGGCACAGATACGCAGTATTTT	CASSQVAGGTDTQYF
.	TRBV5-6	TRBJ1-1	.	TGTGCCAGCACCGGAATACAGGGACCGAACACTGAAGCTTTCTTT	CASTGIQGPNTEAFF
once	TRBV21-1	TRBJ1-6	.	TGTGCCAGCAGCCCACTAAAGACCCGGTGGAGCTCCTATAATTCACCCCTCCACTTT	CASSPLKTRWSSYNSPLHF
.	TRBV7-3	TRBJ2-3	TRBD2	TGTGCCAGCAGCTTAGGTTCGGGACTAGCGGGGGTAGGAACAGATACGCAGTATTTT	CASSLGSGLAGVGTDTQYF
.	TRBV6-1	TRBJ1-1	TRBD1	TGTGCCAGCAGTGATCCGGGACAGCTAATGAACACTGAAGCTTTCTTT	CASSDPGQLMNTEAFF
.	TRBV7-6	TRBJ2-7	TRBD2	TGTGCCAGCAGCTTAAGTTCTAGCGGGGGGACCTACGAGCAGTACTTC	CASSLSSSGGTYEQYF
.	TRBV6-6	TRBJ2-7	TRBD2	TGTGCCAGCAGAGAAAGCGGGAGAGTCTACGAGCAGTACTTC	CASRESGRVYEQYF
.	TRBV6-1	TRBJ2-5	TRBD1	TGTGCCAGCAGTGAAAACAGGGGGACACCACAAGAGACCCAGTACTTC	CASSENRGTPQETQYF
few	TRBV25-1	TRBJ1-1	.	TGTGCCAGCAGTTTCCGAACCGGGGGAACTGAAGCTTTCTTT	CASSFRTGGTEAFF
once	TRBV28	TRBJ2-1	TRBD2	TGTGCCAGCGCCTCGACGGGGACTAGAGTCGATGAGCAGTTCTTC	CASASTGTRVDEQFF
.	TRBV19	TRBJ1-1	.	TGTGCCAGTAGTCGGACACCGAACACTGAAGCTTTCTTT	CASSRTPNTEAFF
.	TRBV5-1	TRBJ1-6	TRBD1	TGCGCCAGCAGCTTGGAGGGACAGGGGTATAATTCACCCCTCCACTTT	CASSLEGQGYNSPLHF
.	TRBV2	TRBJ1-3	TRBD1	TGTGCCAGTGCCACAGGGGGTCGGGGAAACACCATATATTTT	CASATGGRGNTIYF
once	TRBV18	TRBJ1-6	.	TGTGCCAGCTCACCAGAGCATTCACCCCTCCACTTT	CASSPEHSPLHF
.	TRBV6-5	TRBJ1-4	TRBD1	TGTGCCAGCAAGGGACAGGCCGCAACTAATGAAAAACTGTTTTTT	CASKGQAATNEKLFF